These 25 T cell receptor beta chains were sequenced from one sample in a study of radiation and T cells in renal cell carcinoma. Time point denoted: blood 2 weeks post-SBRT. As to treatment: 15 Gy SBRT to primary tumor, nephrectomy 4 weeks later. TCRdb's table, derived via immunoSEQ multiplex PCR, lists solely in-frame clones and lacks some. This sample carries approximately 75,000 clones, 82% of them seen once, and the ten largest clones take approximately 5%. Here the sequenced sample was blood, taken from a patient whose treatment included radiotherapy and nephrectomy. The receptors stem from a man aged 55 to 70 with renal cell carcinoma.

The J gene is TRBJ2-1, the V gene TRBV25-1, with D maybe TRBD1 (7 bases). V lost 11 bases and J lost 8, with 25 bases in between. The CDR3 loop spans 15 amino acids. Looked up from germline, CDR1 is MGHDK and CDR2 is SYGVNS. In DNA, the CDR3 is TGTGCCTGTCGCAGGGGGGATGTGGTACAGGATGAGCAGTTCTTC. As protein: CACRRGDVVQDEQFF.

This chain joins TRBV6-5 and TRBJ2-3; no clear D gene. V lost 4 bases and J lost 7, with 15 bases in between. Per germline, CDR1 MNHEY and CDR2 SVGAGI. There are 14 residues in the CDR3. DNA of the CDR3: TGTGCCAGCAGTTCCATACTTGGCGTTAATACGCAGTATTTT. Translated, it gives CASSSILGVNTQYF.

The chain joins TRBV5-1 to TRBJ2-7; no clear D. This CDR3 has 15 residues. Germline V lookup: CDR1 SGHRS, CDR2 YFSETQ. V was pared by 4 bases and J by 5 bases, with 19 bases between. The CDR3 is CASSPAGRVFHEQYF. CDR3 nucleotide sequence: TGCGCCAGCAGCCCGGCAGGCCGAGTGTTCCACGAGCAGTACTTC.

J is TRBJ1-4 and V is TRBV28; 10 bases match TRBD1. V shed 5 bases and J 7 bases; nucleotides not matched to a gene: 7. Germline assignment: CDR1 MDHEN and CDR2 SYDVKM. The CDR3 has 15 residues. CDR3 nucleotides: TGTGCCAGCAGTGTAATCGGACAGGGGGGTGAAAAACTGTTTTTT. Translating gives CASSVIGQGGEKLFF.

This chain uses TRBV11-2 with TRBJ2-1; TRBD2 matches at 7 bases. The CDR3 covers 15 residues. Trimming at V came to 4 bases and at J to 0 bases, leaving 3 bases not matched to a gene. Germline CDR1 SGHAT, CDR2 FQNNGV. The CDR3 loop reads CASSSWTSSYNEQFF. The DNA of the CDR3 is TGTGCCAGCAGCTCGTGGACTAGCTCCTACAATGAGCAGTTCTTC.

This chain links TRBV5-5 with TRBJ1-2; D perhaps matches TRBD1 (5 bases). The CDR3 contains 13 residues. Between the trimmed V and J ends, which lost 4 bases and 6 bases, there was a span of 13 bases. Looked up from germline, CDR1 is SGHKS and CDR2 is YYEKEE (reference sequence). The CDR3 loop is CASSTRQTDGYTF. In DNA form, the CDR3 reads TGTGCCAGCAGCACGCGACAGACCGATGGCTACACCTTC.

V gene TRBV4-2 combines with J gene TRBJ2-7; a weak D match, TRBD1 (5 bases). The ends were cut back, 0 bases at V and 0 bases at J, with 15 bases in the middle. The CDR3 has 17 residues. CDR1 is LGHNA, CDR2 YNFKEQ, per germline. CDR3 residues: CASSQDLGRTGSYEQYF. The CDR3 DNA reads TGTGCCAGCAGCCAAGATTTGGGCAGAACAGGCTCCTACGAGCAGTACTTC.

This chain uses TRBV5-4 with TRBJ1-1, with TRBD1 as a possible D gene (5 bases). Germline V gene data show CDR1 as SGHNT and CDR2 as YYREEE (reference sequence). Trimming shortened V by 5 bases and J by 1 base, and 30 bases separated the two germline ends. The CDR3 covers 20 residues. CDR3 DNA: TGTGCCAGCAGACCTCTAAGGAGGCCAGGACGTGGGGACTGGAACACTGAAGCTTTCTTT. Protein sequence: CASRPLRRPGRGDWNTEAFF.

The chain employs TRBV7-8 and TRBJ2-5; D is ambiguous. The ends were cut back, 5 bases at V and 8 bases at J, with 9 bases in the middle. The CDR3 spans 11 residues. CDR1 and CDR2 from the germline V gene are SGHVS and FQNEAQ. The CDR3 sequence: CASSPAATQYF. Here the CDR3 DNA reads TGTGCCAGCAGCCCCGCCGCCACCCAGTACTTC.

The CDR3 here is CASSFTARSGYTF. CDR3 in DNA: TGTGCCAGCAGTTTCACGGCACGGAGTGGCTACACCTTC. This sequence joins TRBV28 and TRBJ1-2; D remains ambiguous. Germline V lookup: CDR1 MDHEN, CDR2 SYDVKM. V shed 3 bases and J shed 7 bases, with 12 bases lying between them. The CDR3 extends over 13 amino acids.

V usage is TRBV29-1 and J usage is TRBJ1-1; D unclear. V was shortened by 2 bases and J by 7 bases, with 14 bases between the two germline ends. The CDR3 is 13 amino acids. Germline V gene sequence: CDR1 SQVTM, CDR2 ANQGSEA. This CDR3 reads CSVESGGVGEAFF. The CDR3 region has the DNA TGCAGCGTTGAATCGGGCGGCGTCGGTGAAGCTTTCTTT.

In regard to this clone: Other DNA sequences of this sample code for an identical CDR3. V is TRBV5-1 and J is TRBJ2-1; D perhaps matches TRBD2 (6 bases). CDR3 length: 14 amino acids. Germline V gives CDR1 SGHRS, CDR2 YFSETQ. The ends were cut back, 4 bases at V and 0 bases at J, with 8 bases in the middle. CDR3 residues: CASSLRGSYNEQFF. The CDR3, as DNA: TGCGCCAGCAGCCTGCGGGGCTCCTACAATGAGCAGTTCTTC.

This rearrangement joins TRBV5-5 to TRBJ2-7; TRBD1 matches at 8 bases. V shed 0 bases, J shed 4 bases, and the junction held 3 bases outside the gene matches. CDR1 SGHKS and CDR2 YYEKEE come from the germline V gene (reference sequence). This CDR3 comprises 14 residues. CDR3 DNA sequence: TGTGCCAGCAGCTTGGAACAGGGGGTTTACGAGCAGTACTTC. Translating it yields CASSLEQGVYEQYF.

V gene TRBV6-1 combines with J gene TRBJ2-7; no definite D call. Trimming pared 7 bases from V and 0 bases from J, leaving 10 bases between. The CDR3 length is 13 residues. Germline V gene lookup returns CDR1 MNHNS and CDR2 SASEGT. The CDR3 sequence is CASNLRSSYEQYF. The CDR3 region has the DNA TGTGCCAGCAACCTCAGGAGCTCCTACGAGCAGTACTTC.

This chain joins TRBV6-6 and TRBJ1-5; 7 bases match TRBD1. Trimming cost V 2 bases and J 6 bases; bases outside gene matches: 7. Germline assignment: CDR1 MNHNY and CDR2 SVGAGI (reference sequence). CDR3 length: 15 residues. The CDR3 sequence: CASSYRDRRGQPQHF. The CDR3 nucleotides read TGTGCCAGCAGTTACCGGGACAGAAGGGGTCAGCCCCAGCATTTT.

CDR3 nucleotide sequence: TGCGCCAGCAGCCTGGCCCTTAATGAAAAACTGTTTTTT. Amino acid sequence: CASSLALNEKLFF. The chain carries TRBV4-1 and TRBJ1-4; no clear D. The germline CDR1 and CDR2 sequences are MGHRA and YSYEKL. The CDR3 extends over 13 amino acids. Trimming removed 4 bases from V and 4 bases from J, with 7 bases in between.

The rearrangement uses TRBV5-1 and TRBJ2-5; 12 nucleotides line up with TRBD2. The CDR3 totals 17 residues. V trimming: 2 bases; J trimming: 5 bases; junction bases outside the gene matches: 10. Looked up from germline, CDR1 is SGHRS and CDR2 is YFSETQ. This CDR3 reads CASSFAPTSGSTETQYF. CDR3 DNA sequence: TGCGCCAGCAGCTTCGCACCGACTAGCGGGAGTACCGAGACCCAGTACTTC. Together with reference TRBV5-1 and TRBJ2-5, the CDR3 gives the full variable domain: KAGVTQTPRYLIKTRGQQVTLSCSPISGHRSVSWYQQTPGQGLQFLFEYFSETQRNKGNFPGRFSGRQFSNSRSEMNVSTLELGDSALYLCASSFAPTSGSTETQYFGPGTRLLVL.

V and J are TRBV5-6 and TRBJ2-7; 8 bases align to TRBD2. The germline V gene encodes CDR1 SGHDT and CDR2 YYEEEE. The CDR3 has 14 amino acids. J gave up 4 bases and V 2 bases, and 5 bases lay outside the gene matches. CDR3 nucleotides: TGTGCCAGCAGCTTTGCGGGAGGTCCTTACGAGCAGTACTTC. Translating it yields CASSFAGGPYEQYF.

This sequence joins TRBV6-5 and TRBJ2-7, with TRBD2 identical over 7 bases. The ends lost 6 bases at V and 3 bases at J; junction bases unmatched: 11. The CDR3 contains 15 residues. CDR1 is MNHEY, CDR2 SVGAGI, per germline. The CDR3 nucleotides read TGTGCCAGCAGCCCACCCCCCGGGAGGAGCTACGAGCAGTACTTC. This translates into CASSPPPGRSYEQYF.

The chain uses TRBV10-2 and TRBJ2-1; tentatively, D is TRBD2 (5 bases). This CDR3 spans 15 amino acids. Trimming left V 2 bases short and J 4 bases short, with 12 bases between. Germline values: CDR1 WSHSY, CDR2 SAAADI. The DNA for the CDR3 is TGCGCCAGCAGTGAGGGCGGGTTGGGGTACAATGAGCAGTTCTTC. Protein: CASSEGGLGYNEQFF.

The DNA for the CDR3 is TGCGCCAGCAGCCAGGGACAGGGGATAGATACGCAGTATTTT. Protein product: CASSQGQGIDTQYF. V usage is TRBV5-1 and J usage is TRBJ2-3, with TRBD1 matching over 10 bases. The V segment lost 4 bases and the J segment 5 bases; nucleotides outside the gene matches: 4. Germline V gives CDR1 SGHRS, CDR2 YFSETQ. The CDR3 contains 14 residues.

The chain has TRBV9 and TRBJ1-5; weak D call: TRBD1 (6 bases). This CDR3 is built from 14 residues. V lost 7 bases and J lost 5, with 16 bases in between. Germline CDR1 reads SGDLS; CDR2 reads YYNGEE. CDR3 sequence (DNA): TGTGCCAGCTCCAGGGGTTATGGCGATCAGCCCCAGCATTTT. This sequence encodes CASSRGYGDQPQHF.

V gene TRBV6-6 combines with J gene TRBJ1-3; D unresolved. Per the germline V gene, CDR1 is MNHNY and CDR2 is SVGAGI (reference sequence). The CDR3 loop spans 16 amino acids. With 4 bases removed from V and 0 bases from J, the gap between germline ends came to 13 bases. The CDR3 here is CASSSPRRPSGNTIYF. CDR3 coding DNA: TGTGCCAGCAGTTCCCCGCGGCGACCCTCTGGAAACACCATATATTTT.

This clone was detected only a few times. This chain links TRBV28 with TRBJ1-4, with D possibly TRBD1 on 6 matching bases. The V end was cut by 11 bases, the J end by 6 bases, with 16 bases between. The CDR3 totals 13 residues. Germline V lookup: CDR1 MDHEN, CDR2 SYDVKM. CDR3 amino acids: CAVGGGEDEKLFF. The CDR3 DNA reads as TGTGCCGTCGGTGGGGGCGAGGATGAAAAACTGTTTTTT.

This clone was recorded once. The CDR3: CASSYGGASGSYNEQFF. The CDR3 DNA follows: TGTGCCAGCAGTTATGGAGGGGCTAGCGGGAGCTACAATGAGCAGTTCTTC. V usage is TRBV7-9 and J usage is TRBJ2-1, with 10 bases identical to TRBD2. Germline CDR1 and CDR2: SEHNR and FQNEAQ (reference sequence). The CDR3 extends over 17 amino acids. The V gene end was trimmed by 6 bases and the J gene end by 3 bases; junction bases not matched to a gene: 11.